This is a list of T cell receptor beta chains from one sample in a study of T cells in Graves' hyperthyroidism and ophthalmopathy. TCRdb recomputed calls from the multiplex PCR reads with MiXCR, one row per CDR3 protein. The sample lists fewer than 600,000 distinct CDR3 sequences; 13% to 15% were seen once. The sample taken for sequencing was blood. The receptors were gathered from a woman between 18 and 29 years old with Graves' hyperthyroidism. CDR3s include the opening cysteine and the closing phenylalanine or tryptophan. The D gene is left open where the match is weak. Clone size is stated in some rows and not others, as once, few, many or a class when expanded.

J gene,CDR3 length,V gene,clone size,D gene,CDR3 DNA,CDR3 protein
TRBJ2-1,12,TRBV12-3/TRBV12-4,many,NA,TGTGCCAGCAGTCCGCTATACAATGAGCAGTTCTTC,CASSPLYNEQFF
TRBJ2-2,17,TRBV6-1,many,TRBD2,TGTGCCAGCAGTCGATTTAGCGGGGGTGGTGACACCGGGGAGCTGTTTTTT,CASSRFSGGGDTGELFF
TRBJ1-2,17,TRBV4-1,many,TRBD1,TGCGCCAGCAGCCAAGGTTTTGCGAGACAGGGAAACTATGGCTACACCTTC,CASSQGFARQGNYGYTF
TRBJ2-1,15,TRBV20-1,many,TRBD2,TGCAGTGCCTTTCCGCCAGCGGGAGGGAGCAATGAGCAGTTCTTC,CSAFPPAGGSNEQFF
TRBJ1-1,14,TRBV6-1,many,NA,TGTGCCAGCAGGCACACGGGACTGAACACTGAAGCTTTCTTT,CASRHTGLNTEAFF
TRBJ1-2,12,TRBV7-2,many,NA,TGTGCCAGCAGCTTTGTTAGGGATGGCTACACCTTC,CASSFVRDGYTF
TRBJ2-5,14,TRBV30,many,TRBD2,TGTGCCTGGATCAGCGGGAGGGAGTATAAGACCCAGTACTTC,CAWISGREYKTQYF
TRBJ2-1,16,TRBV18,many,TRBD2,TGTGCCAGCTCACCCACCGGGACTAGCGGAGCCAATGAGCAGTTCTTC,CASSPTGTSGANEQFF
TRBJ1-2,13,TRBV29-1,NA,NA,TGCAGCGGCCGCGAGGCTGCTAACTATGGCTACACCTTC,CSGREAANYGYTF
TRBJ1-1,12,TRBV20-1,few,NA,TGCAGTGCTAGGCACAGGCACACTGAAGCTTTCTTT,CSARHRHTEAFF
TRBJ2-5,14,TRBV20-1,many,NA,TGCAGTGCTAGACTACAGGGGAGGCAAGAGACCCAGTACTTC,CSARLQGRQETQYF
TRBJ1-2,15,TRBV10-2,few,NA,TGCGCCAGCAGTGACTTTGGGGACAACCGCGGTGGCTACACCTTC,CASSDFGDNRGGYTF
TRBJ2-7,12,TRBV27,many,NA,TGTGCCAGTCAGGGGCCCTTCTACGAGCAGTACTTC,CASQGPFYEQYF
TRBJ1-2,11,TRBV2,many,NA,TGTGCCAGCAGGGCAGGGTATGGCTACACCTTC,CASRAGYGYTF
TRBJ2-7,14,TRBV11-1,many,NA,TGTGCCAGCAGCCTTTCTAGTTCCCCCTACGAGCAGTACTTC,CASSLSSSPYEQYF
TRBJ1-3,15,TRBV11-2,many,NA,TGTGCCAGCAGCTCTCAGGGTAGCTCTGGAAACACCATATATTTT,CASSSQGSSGNTIYF
TRBJ1-1,11,TRBV20-1,many,NA,TGCAGTGCTAGAAAGACCACTGAAGCTTTCTTT,CSARKTTEAFF
TRBJ2-7,19,TRBV6-1,many,TRBD2,TGTGCCAGCAGTGAAGCGTTGTCCGGGACTAGCGGGGCCTATAGCGAGCAGTACTTC,CASSEALSGTSGAYSEQYF
TRBJ2-1,11,TRBV20-1,many,NA,TGCAGTGCCAGAGATGTAAATGAGCAGTTCTTC,CSARDVNEQFF
TRBJ1-1,15,TRBV6-2/TRBV6-3,NA,NA,TGTGCCAGCAGTTCCCTCCGGCTCGTGAACACTGAAGCTTTCTTT,CASSSLRLVNTEAFF
TRBJ2-3,13,TRBV12-3/TRBV12-4,many,TRBD2,TGTGCCAGCAGAATAGCGGGAACGGATACGCAGTATTTT,CASRIAGTDTQYF
TRBJ1-2,15,TRBV27,many,TRBD1,TGTGCCAGCAGCCCAGACAGGGGGAGAAACTATGGCTACACCTTC,CASSPDRGRNYGYTF
TRBJ1-1,12,TRBV10-2,many,NA,TGCGCCAGCGGAACAGGGAACACTGAAGCTTTCTTT,CASGTGNTEAFF
TRBJ1-5,15,TRBV6-1,many,NA,TGTGCCAGCAGTCCTCAGGGTCCACAGAATCAGCCCCAGCATTTT,CASSPQGPQNQPQHF
TRBJ2-7,16,TRBV20-1,NA,TRBD2,TGCAGTGCTAGTCGGACTAGCGGGAGTGTAGGCTACGAGCAGTACTTC,CSASRTSGSVGYEQYF
TRBJ1-2,16,TRBV20-1,many,NA,TGCAGTGCTAGCTCCGGATCCTTGGACTCGCACTATGGCTACACCTTC,CSASSGSLDSHYGYTF
TRBJ2-1,12,TRBV19,few,NA,TGTGCCAGTAGCCCCACGAGGAATGAGCAGTTCTTC,CASSPTRNEQFF
TRBJ2-1,16,TRBV6-5,many,NA,TGTGCCAGCAGTTACTCCCCAACACTAGCCTACAATGAGCAGTTCTTC,CASSYSPTLAYNEQFF
TRBJ2-2,15,TRBV11-3,many,NA,TGTGCCAGCAGCTTAGAGGGTCTCCCCGGCGGGGAGCTGTTTTTT,CASSLEGLPGGELFF
TRBJ1-5,15,TRBV2,many,NA,TGTGCCAGCAGCCCACACCCCAGGGAGGTGCAGCCCCAGCATTTT,CASSPHPREVQPQHF
TRBJ1-1,11,TRBV10-3,NA,TRBD1,TGTGCCATGCGACAGGGGACTGAAGCTTTCTTT,CAMRQGTEAFF
TRBJ2-2,13,TRBV29-1,NA,NA,TGCAGCGGGCATAGGCCGAACACCGGGGAGCTGTTTTTT,CSGHRPNTGELFF
TRBJ1-1,15,TRBV27,many,NA,TGTGCCAGCAGCCAAGTACCGGGGGGAAGGACTGAAGCTTTCTTT,CASSQVPGGRTEAFF
TRBJ1-1,14,TRBV19,NA,NA,TGTGCCAGTAGTACCTCAGGGAGCGTTACTGAAGCTTTCTTT,CASSTSGSVTEAFF
TRBJ2-5,15,TRBV5-6,many,TRBD1,TGTGCCAGCAGCTTGGGACAGGGGGTGGTGGAGACCCAGTACTTC,CASSLGQGVVETQYF
TRBJ2-3,18,TRBV3-1,NA,TRBD2,TGTGCCAGCAGCCTCAACCCGGGACTAGCGGGACGATCAGATACGCAGTATTTT,CASSLNPGLAGRSDTQYF
TRBJ2-2,15,TRBV6-1,NA,NA,TGTGCCAGCAGTGAGGGCACCCCGAACACCGGGGAGCTGTTTTTT,CASSEGTPNTGELFF
TRBJ1-2,13,TRBV7-9,few,NA,TGTGCCAGCAGCCCCCCGGGGGATTGGGGCTACACCTTC,CASSPPGDWGYTF
TRBJ1-1,12,TRBV12-3/TRBV12-4,many,NA,TGTGCCAGCAGTGGACTTTCGTCGCGGGCTTTCTTT,CASSGLSSRAFF
TRBJ2-1,22,TRBV3-1,few,TRBD2,TGTGCCAGCAGCCAAGACTTGGGCACTAGCGGGGGACGTCCCCGGACCTACAATGAGCAGTTCTTC,CASSQDLGTSGGRPRTYNEQFF
TRBJ2-1,14,TRBV6-2/TRBV6-3,NA,TRBD1,TGTGCCAGCGGGCGAGCTAGGGGGCCGTATGAGCAGTTCTTC,CASGRARGPYEQFF
TRBJ1-5,14,TRBV20-1,NA,NA,TGCAGTGCTAGAGACGGGGGGAAGAATCAGCCCCAGCATTTT,CSARDGGKNQPQHF
TRBJ2-3,15,TRBV27,many,NA,TGTGCCAGCAGTTTGCGCTTTCGGAGCACAGATACGCAGTATTTT,CASSLRFRSTDTQYF
TRBJ2-3,17,TRBV24-1,many,TRBD2,TGTGCCACCAGTGACCCTGGACTAGCGGGAAAGAAGGATACGCAGTATTTT,CATSDPGLAGKKDTQYF
TRBJ2-2,14,TRBV5-1,many,NA,TGCGCCAGCAGCTTTGACTGGAACACCGGGGAGCTGTTTTTT,CASSFDWNTGELFF
TRBJ2-2,14,TRBV9,many,NA,TGTGCCAGCAGCGTAGAAGGGGCTGGCGGGGAGCTGTTTTTT,CASSVEGAGGELFF
TRBJ2-3,14,TRBV7-3,NA,TRBD1,TGTGCCAGCAGCTTTGACAGGGGCTCAGATACGCAGTATTTT,CASSFDRGSDTQYF
TRBJ2-1,16,TRBV11-2,many,TRBD2,TGTGCCAGCAGCTTAGCCCTACTAGCGGGAGGGAATGAGCAGTTCTTC,CASSLALLAGGNEQFF
TRBJ1-1,12,TRBV30,NA,NA,TGTGCCTGGAGTGTGGGGGACAATGAAGCTTTCTTT,CAWSVGDNEAFF